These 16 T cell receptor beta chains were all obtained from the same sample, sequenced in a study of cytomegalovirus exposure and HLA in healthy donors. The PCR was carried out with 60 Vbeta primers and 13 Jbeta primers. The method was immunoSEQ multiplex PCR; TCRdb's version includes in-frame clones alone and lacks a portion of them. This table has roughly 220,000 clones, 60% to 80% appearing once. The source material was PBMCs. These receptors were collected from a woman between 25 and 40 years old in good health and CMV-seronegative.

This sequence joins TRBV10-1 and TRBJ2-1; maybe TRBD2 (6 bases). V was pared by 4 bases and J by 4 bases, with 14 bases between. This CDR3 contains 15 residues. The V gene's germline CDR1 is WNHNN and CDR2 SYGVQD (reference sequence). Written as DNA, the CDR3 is TGCGCCAGCAGTGCGGGCACTGCGGGATACAATGAGCAGTTCTTC. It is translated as CASSAGTAGYNEQFF.

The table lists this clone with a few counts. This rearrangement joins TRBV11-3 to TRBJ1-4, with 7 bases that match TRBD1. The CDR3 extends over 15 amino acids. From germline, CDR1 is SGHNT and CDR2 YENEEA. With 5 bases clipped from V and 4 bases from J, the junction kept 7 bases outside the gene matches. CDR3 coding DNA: TGTGCCAGCAGCCATGGGACAGCAATTAATGAAAAACTGTTTTTT. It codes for CASSHGTAINEKLFF.

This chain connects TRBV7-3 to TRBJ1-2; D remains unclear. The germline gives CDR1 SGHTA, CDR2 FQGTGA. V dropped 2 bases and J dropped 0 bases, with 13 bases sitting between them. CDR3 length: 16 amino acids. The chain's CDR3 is CASSLLLYGANYGYTF. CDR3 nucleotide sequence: TGTGCCAGCAGCTTACTTTTGTACGGAGCTAACTATGGCTACACCTTC.

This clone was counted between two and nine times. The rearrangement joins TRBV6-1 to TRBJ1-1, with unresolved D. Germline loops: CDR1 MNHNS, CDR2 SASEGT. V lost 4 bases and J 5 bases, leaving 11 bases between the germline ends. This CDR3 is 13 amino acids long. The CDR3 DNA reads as TGTGCCAGCAGTGCTCAGGTTCTAACTGAAGCTTTCTTT. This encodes CASSAQVLTEAFF.

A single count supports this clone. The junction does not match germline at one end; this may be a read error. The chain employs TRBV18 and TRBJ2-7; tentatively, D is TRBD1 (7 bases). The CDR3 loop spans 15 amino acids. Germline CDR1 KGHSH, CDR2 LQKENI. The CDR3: CASSAAGQTPDERYF. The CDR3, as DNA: TGTGCCAGCTCAGCGGCGGGACAGACGCCTGACGAGCGGTACTTC. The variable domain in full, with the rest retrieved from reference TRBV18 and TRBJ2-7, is NAGVMQNPRHLVRRRGQEARLRCSPMKGHSHVYWYRQLPEEGLKFMVYLQKENIIDESGMPKERFSAEFPKEGPSILRIQQVVRGDSAAYFCASSAAGQTPDERYFGPGTRLTVT.

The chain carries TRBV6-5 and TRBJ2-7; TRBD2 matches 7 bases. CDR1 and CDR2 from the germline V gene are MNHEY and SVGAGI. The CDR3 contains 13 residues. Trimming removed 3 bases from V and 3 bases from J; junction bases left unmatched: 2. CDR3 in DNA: TGTGCCAGCAGTTATGGGAGGGGCTACGAGCAGTACTTC. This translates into CASSYGRGYEQYF.

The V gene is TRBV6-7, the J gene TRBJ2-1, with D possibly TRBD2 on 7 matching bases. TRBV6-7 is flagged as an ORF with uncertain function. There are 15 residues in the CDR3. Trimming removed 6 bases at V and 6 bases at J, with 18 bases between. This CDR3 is CASSHLGGGLNEQFF. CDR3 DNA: TGTGCCAGCAGCCACTTGGGGGGGGGCCTCAATGAGCAGTTCTTC.

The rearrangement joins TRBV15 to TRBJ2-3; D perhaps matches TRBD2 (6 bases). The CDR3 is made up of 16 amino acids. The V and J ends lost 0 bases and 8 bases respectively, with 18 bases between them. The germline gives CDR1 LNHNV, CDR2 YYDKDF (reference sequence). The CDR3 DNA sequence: TGTGCCACCAGCAGAGATCTGGAGGGGCGCGTTGGTACGCAGTATTTT. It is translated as CATSRDLEGRVGTQYF. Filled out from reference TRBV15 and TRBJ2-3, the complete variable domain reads DAMVIQNPRYQVTQFGKPVTLSCSQTLNHNVMYWYQQKSSQAPKLLFHYYDKDFNNEADTPDNFQSRRPNTSFCFLDIRSPGLGDTAMYLCATSRDLEGRVGTQYFGPGTRLTVL.

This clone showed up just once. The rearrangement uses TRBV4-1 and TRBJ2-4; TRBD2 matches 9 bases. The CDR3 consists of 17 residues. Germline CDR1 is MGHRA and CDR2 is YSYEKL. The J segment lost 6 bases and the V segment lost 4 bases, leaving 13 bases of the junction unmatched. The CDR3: CASSPFRRGGQRNIQYF. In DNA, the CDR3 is TGCGCCAGCAGCCCCTTTCGGCGGGGGGGCCAGAGAAACATTCAGTACTTC.

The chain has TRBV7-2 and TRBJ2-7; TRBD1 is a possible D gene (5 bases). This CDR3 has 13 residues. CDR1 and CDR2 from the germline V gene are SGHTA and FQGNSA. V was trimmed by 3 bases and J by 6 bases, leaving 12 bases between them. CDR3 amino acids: CASSFGTGPEQYF. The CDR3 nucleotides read TGTGCCAGCAGCTTCGGTACAGGACCCGAGCAGTACTTC. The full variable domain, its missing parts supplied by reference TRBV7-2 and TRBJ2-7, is GAGVSQSPSNKVTEKGKDVELRCDPISGHTALYWYRQSLGQGLEFLIYFQGNSAPDKSGLPSDRFSAERTGGSVSTLTIQRTQQEDSAVYLCASSFGTGPEQYFGPGTRLTVT.

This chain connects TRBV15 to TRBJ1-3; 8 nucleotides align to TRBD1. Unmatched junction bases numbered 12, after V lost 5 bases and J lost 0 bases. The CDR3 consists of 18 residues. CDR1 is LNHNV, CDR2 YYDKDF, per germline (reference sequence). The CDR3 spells CATSSGTGAVSSGNTIYF. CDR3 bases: TGTGCCACCAGCTCCGGGACAGGCGCCGTTAGCTCTGGAAACACCATATATTTT.

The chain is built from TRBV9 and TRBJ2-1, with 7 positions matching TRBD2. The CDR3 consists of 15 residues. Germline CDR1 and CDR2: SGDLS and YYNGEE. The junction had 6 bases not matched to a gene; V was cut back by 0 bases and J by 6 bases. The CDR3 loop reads CASSVAYSSGNEQFF. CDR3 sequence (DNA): TGTGCCAGCAGCGTAGCTTATTCTAGCGGCAATGAGCAGTTCTTC.

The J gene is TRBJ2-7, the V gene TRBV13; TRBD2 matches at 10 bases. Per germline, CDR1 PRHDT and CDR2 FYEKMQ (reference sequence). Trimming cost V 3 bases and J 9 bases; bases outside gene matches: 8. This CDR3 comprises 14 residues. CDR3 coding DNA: TGTGCCAGCAGCTTCGGTCTAGCGGGGGTACGGCAGTACTTC. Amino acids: CASSFGLAGVRQYF. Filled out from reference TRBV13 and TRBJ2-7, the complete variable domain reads AAGVIQSPRHLIKEKRETATLKCYPIPRHDTVYWYQQGPGQDPQFLISFYEKMQSDKGSIPDRFSAQQFSDYHSELNMSSLELGDSALYFCASSFGLAGVRQYFGPGTRLTVT.

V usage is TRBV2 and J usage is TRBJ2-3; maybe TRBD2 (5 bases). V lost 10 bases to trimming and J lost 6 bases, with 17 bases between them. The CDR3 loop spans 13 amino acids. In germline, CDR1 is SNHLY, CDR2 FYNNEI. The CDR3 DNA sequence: TGTGCCACCTCCCTTCGGGGTGGGGATACGCAGTATTTT. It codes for CATSLRGGDTQYF.

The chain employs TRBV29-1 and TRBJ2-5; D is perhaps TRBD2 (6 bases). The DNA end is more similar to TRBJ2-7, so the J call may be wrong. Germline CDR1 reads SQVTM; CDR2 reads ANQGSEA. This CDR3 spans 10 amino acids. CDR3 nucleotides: TGCAGCGTCGGGGGTAACGAGCAGTACTTC. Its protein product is CSVGGNEQYF.

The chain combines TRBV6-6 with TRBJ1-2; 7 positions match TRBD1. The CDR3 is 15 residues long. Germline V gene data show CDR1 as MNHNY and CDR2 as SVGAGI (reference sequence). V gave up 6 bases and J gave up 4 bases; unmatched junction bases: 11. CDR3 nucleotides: TGTGCCAGCAGGGTTCGACAGGGACTCAGCTATGGCTACACCTTC. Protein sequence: CASRVRQGLSYGYTF.